This entry describes one T cell receptor (beta chain). This specimen belongs to a study of blood T cell repertoires in COVID-19. Looking at the study overall: Samples taken during acute and convalescent COVID-19 were collected in the United States, Italy and Spain. Sources were T cells, B-cell-depleted T cells, or PBMCs; the material itself was cDNA or gDNA.

This CDR3 is 15 amino acids long. The germline gives CDR1 LNHDA, CDR2 SQIVND (reference sequence). V was pared by 6 bases and J by 8 bases, with 10 bases of the junction left unmatched. Per the study methods: Estimated nucleated cell counts came from reference gene primer amplification. The repertoire was sequenced with immunoSEQ multiplex PCR; TCRdb's copy has only in-frame clones and lacks some. The V and J calls and clone size were taken over from that table, and D and trimming were inferred from the DNA. Among 88,000 or so clones, less than 90% were seen once, and the ten largest hold roughly 11%.

This clonotype was obtained from a human donor in a cohort sampled during active COVID-19. The sequenced material came from peripheral blood. The chain is built from TRBV19 and TRBJ1-4; 9 bases align to TRBD1. The CDR3 DNA reads as TGTGCCAGTAGGCCCGGGACAGGGAATGTCGAAAAACTGTTTTTT. Protein product: CASRPGTGNVEKLFF.